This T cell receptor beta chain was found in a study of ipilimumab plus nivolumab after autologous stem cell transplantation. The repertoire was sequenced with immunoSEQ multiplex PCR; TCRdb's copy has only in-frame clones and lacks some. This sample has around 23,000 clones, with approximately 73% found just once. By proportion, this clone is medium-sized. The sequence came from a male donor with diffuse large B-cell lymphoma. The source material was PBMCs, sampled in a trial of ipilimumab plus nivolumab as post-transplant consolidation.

As DNA, the CDR3 is TGCGCCAGCAGCGCGGGACAGGTCACAGATACGCAGTATTTT. Translating gives CASSAGQVTDTQYF. The chain has TRBV5-1 and TRBJ2-3, with 8 bases matching TRBD1. Germline V gives CDR1 SGHRS, CDR2 YFSETQ. The CDR3 loop spans 14 amino acids. The V segment lost 4 bases and the J segment 2 bases; nucleotides outside the gene matches: 3.